This entry is about one T cell receptor (beta chain). The data stem from a study of T cell responses to AZD1222 COVID-19 vaccine. Study overall: Both about-4-week and about-12-week second-dose recipients were combined.

Assay used: immunoSEQ multiplex PCR; TCRdb lists only in-frame clones, some missing. The data contain just over 60,000 clones, approximately 83% of them singletons. V shed 5 bases and J 6 bases; nucleotides not matched to a gene: 4. The CDR3 runs to 13 residues. The rearrangement joins TRBV12-3 or TRBV12-4 to TRBJ2-1, with TRBD1 matching 7 bases. The material was peripheral blood, obtained on day 0 of AZD1222 vaccination. The sequence was collected from an adult in good health. CDR3 amino acids: CASSLNRGNEQFF. The CDR3, as DNA: TGTGCCAGCAGTCTGAACAGGGGCAATGAGCAGTTCTTC.